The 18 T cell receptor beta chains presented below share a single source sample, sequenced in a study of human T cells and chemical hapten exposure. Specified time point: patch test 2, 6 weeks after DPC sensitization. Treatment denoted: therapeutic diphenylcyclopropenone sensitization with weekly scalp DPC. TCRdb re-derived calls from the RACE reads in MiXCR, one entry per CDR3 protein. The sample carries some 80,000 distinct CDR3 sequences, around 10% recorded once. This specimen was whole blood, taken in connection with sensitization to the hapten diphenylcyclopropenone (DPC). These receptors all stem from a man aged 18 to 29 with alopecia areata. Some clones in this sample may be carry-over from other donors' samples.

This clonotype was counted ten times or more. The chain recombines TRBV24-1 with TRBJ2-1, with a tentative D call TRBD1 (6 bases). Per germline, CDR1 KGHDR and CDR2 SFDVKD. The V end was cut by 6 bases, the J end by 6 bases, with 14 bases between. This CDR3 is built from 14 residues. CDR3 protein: CATSRAGERNEQFF. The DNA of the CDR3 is TGTGCCACCAGTCGCGCAGGGGAGCGCAATGAGCAGTTCTTC.

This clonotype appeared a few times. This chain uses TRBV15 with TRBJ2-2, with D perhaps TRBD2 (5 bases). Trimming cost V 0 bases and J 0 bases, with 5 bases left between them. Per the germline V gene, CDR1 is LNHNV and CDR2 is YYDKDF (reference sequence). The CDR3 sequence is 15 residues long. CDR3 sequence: CATSRELANTGELFF. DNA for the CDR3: TGTGCCACCAGCAGAGAACTAGCGAACACCGGGGAGCTGTTTTTT. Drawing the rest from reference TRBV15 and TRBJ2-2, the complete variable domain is DAMVIQNPRYQVTQFGKPVTLSCSQTLNHNVMYWYQQKSSQAPKLLFHYYDKDFNNEADTPDNFQSRRPNTSFCFLDIRSPGLGDTAMYLCATSRELANTGELFFGEGSRLTVL.

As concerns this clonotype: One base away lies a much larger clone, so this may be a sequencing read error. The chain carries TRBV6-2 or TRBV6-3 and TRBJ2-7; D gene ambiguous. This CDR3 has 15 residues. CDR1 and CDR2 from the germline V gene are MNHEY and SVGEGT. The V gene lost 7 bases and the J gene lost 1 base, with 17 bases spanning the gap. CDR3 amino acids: CASTPRAIISYEQYF. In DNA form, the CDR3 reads TGTGCCAGCACTCCCCGGGCCATAATATCCTACGAGCAGTACTTC.

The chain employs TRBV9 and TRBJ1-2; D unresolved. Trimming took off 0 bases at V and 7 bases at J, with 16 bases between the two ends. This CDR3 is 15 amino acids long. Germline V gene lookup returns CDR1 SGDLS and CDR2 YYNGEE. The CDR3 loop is CASSVVPQSAGGYTF. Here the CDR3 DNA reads TGTGCCAGCAGCGTAGTTCCCCAGAGTGCTGGTGGCTACACCTTC.

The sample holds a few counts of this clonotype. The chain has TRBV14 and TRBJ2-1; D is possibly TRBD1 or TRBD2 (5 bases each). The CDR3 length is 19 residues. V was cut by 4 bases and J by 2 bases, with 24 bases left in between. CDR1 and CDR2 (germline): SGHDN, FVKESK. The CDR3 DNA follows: TGTGCCAGCAGCCCCAAGGACCCAGTCTGGGGGTGGACCTACAATGAGCAGTTCTTC. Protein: CASSPKDPVWGWTYNEQFF.

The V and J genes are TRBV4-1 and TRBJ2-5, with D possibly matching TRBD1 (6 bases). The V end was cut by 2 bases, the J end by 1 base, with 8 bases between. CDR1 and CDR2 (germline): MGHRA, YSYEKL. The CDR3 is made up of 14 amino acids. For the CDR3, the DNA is TGCGCCAGCAGCCAAACAGGGATCCAAGAGACCCAGTACTTC. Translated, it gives CASSQTGIQETQYF.

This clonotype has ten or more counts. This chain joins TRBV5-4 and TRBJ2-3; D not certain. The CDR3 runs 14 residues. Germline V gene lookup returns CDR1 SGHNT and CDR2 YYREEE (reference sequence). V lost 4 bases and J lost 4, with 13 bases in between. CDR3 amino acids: CASSPNVGSDTQYF. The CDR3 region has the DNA TGTGCCAGCAGCCCAAATGTGGGGTCAGATACGCAGTATTTT.

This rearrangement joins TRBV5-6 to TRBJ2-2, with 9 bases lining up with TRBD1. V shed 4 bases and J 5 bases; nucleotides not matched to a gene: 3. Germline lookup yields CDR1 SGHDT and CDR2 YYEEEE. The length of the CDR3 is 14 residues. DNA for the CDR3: TGTGCCAGCAGCACCGGGACAGGGACCGGGGAGCTGTTTTTT. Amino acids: CASSTGTGTGELFF.

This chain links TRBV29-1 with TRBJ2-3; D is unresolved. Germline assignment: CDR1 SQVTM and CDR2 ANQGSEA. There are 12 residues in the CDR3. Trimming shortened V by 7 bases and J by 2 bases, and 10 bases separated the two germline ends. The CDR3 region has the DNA TGCAGCGGTGCGCTGATCACAGATACGCAGTATTTT. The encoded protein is CSGALITDTQYF.

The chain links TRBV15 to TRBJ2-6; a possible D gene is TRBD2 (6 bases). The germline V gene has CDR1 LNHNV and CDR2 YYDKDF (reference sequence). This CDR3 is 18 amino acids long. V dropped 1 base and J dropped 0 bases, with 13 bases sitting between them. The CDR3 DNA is TGTGCCACCAGCAGAGGGCAGGGACTTATCTCTGGGGCCAACGTCCTGACTTTC. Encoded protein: CATSRGQGLISGANVLTF.

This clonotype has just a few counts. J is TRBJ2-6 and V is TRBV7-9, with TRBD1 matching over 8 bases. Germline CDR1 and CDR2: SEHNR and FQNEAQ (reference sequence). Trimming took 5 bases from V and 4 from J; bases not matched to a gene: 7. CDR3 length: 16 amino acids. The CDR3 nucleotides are TGTGCCAGCAGCGCCTTCAGGGGGCCCGGGGCCAACGTCCTGACTTTC. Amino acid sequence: CASSAFRGPGANVLTF.

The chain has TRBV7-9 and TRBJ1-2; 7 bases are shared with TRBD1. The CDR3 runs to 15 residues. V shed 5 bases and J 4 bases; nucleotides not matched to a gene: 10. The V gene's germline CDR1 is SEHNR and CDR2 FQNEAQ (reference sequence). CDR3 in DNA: TGTGCCAGCAGCCAGTCACAGGGGCCCTCCTATGGCTACACCTTC. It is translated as CASSQSQGPSYGYTF.

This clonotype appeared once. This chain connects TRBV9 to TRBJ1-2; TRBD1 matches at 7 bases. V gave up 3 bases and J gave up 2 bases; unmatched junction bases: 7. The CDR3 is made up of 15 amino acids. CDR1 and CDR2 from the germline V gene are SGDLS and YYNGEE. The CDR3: CASSADWGQNYGYTF. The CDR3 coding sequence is TGTGCCAGCAGCGCCGACTGGGGACAGAACTATGGCTACACCTTC.

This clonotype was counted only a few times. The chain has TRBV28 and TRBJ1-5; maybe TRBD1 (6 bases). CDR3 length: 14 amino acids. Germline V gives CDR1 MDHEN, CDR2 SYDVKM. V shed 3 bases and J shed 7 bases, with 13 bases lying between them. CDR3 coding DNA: TGTGCCAGCAGTTTGCGGGACATTGGACAGCCCCAGCATTTT. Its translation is CASSLRDIGQPQHF.

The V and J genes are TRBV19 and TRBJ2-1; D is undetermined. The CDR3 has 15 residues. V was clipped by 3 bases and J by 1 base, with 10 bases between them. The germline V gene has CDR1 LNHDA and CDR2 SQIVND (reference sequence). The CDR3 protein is CASSIPRSSYNEQFF. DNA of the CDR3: TGTGCCAGTAGTATTCCCAGGAGTTCCTACAATGAGCAGTTCTTC.

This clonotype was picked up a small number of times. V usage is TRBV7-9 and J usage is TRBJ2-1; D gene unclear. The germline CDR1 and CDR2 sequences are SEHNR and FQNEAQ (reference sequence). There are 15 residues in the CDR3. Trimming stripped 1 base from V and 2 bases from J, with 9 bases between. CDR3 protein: CASSLGPGTYNEQFF. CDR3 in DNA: TGTGCCAGCAGCTTAGGCCCAGGTACCTACAATGAGCAGTTCTTC.

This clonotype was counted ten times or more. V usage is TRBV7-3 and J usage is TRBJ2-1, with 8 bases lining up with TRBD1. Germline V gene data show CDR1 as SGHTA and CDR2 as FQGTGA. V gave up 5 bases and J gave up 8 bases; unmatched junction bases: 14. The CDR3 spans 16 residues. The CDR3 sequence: CASSPQDRGGPHEQFF. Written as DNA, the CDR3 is TGTGCCAGCAGCCCACAAGACAGGGGAGGACCGCATGAGCAGTTCTTC.

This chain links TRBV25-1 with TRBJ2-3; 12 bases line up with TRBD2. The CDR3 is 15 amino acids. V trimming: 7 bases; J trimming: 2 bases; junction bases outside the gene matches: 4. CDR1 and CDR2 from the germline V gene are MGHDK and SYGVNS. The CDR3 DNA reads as TGTGCCAGCATCGGACTAGCGGGGCTCACAGATACGCAGTATTTT. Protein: CASIGLAGLTDTQYF.